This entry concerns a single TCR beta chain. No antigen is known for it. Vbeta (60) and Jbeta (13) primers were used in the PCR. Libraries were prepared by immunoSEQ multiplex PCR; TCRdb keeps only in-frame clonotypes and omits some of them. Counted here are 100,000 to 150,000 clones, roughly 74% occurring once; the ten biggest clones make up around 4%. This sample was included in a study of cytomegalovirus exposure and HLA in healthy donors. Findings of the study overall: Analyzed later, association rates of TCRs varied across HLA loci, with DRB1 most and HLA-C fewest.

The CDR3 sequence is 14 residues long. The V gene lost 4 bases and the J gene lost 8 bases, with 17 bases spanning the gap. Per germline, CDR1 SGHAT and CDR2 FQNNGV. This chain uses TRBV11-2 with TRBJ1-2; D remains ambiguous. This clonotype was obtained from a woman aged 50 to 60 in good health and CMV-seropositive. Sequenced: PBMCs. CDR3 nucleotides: TGTGCCAGCAGCTCCACCGACACAGTTGGCGGCTACACCTTC. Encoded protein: CASSSTDTVGGYTF. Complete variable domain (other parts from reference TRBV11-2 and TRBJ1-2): EAGVAQSPRYKIIEKRQSVAFWCNPISGHATLYWYQQILGQGPKLLIQFQNNGVVDDSQLPKDRFSAERLKGVDSTLKIQPAKLEDSAVYLCASSSTDTVGGYTFGSGTRLTVV.